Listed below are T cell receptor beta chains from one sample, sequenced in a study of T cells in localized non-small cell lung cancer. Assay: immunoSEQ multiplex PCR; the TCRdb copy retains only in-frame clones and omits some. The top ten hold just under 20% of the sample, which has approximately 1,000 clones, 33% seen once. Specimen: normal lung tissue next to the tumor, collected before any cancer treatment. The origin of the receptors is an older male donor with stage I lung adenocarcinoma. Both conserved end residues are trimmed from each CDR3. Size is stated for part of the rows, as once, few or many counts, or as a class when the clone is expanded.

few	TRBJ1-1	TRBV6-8	ASSYFTGNTEAF
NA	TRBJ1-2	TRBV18	ASSPPDGYGYT
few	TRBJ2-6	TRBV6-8	ASSYFYDRSGANVLT